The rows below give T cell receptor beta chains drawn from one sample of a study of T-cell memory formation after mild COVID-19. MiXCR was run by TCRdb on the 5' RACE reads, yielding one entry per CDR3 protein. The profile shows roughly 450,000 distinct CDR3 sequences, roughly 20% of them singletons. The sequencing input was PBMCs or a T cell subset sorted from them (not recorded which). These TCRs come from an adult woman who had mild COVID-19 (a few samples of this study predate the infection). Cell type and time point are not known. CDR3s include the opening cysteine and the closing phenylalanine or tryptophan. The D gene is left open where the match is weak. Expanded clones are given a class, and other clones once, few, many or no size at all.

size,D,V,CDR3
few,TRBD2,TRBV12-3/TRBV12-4,CASIFSGSSYNEQFF
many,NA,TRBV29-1,CSVAVVSYEQYF
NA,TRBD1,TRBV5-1,CASQRGTGGETQYF
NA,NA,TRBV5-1,CASSPNPDSTTEAFF
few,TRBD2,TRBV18,CASSPASGTGSSYEQYF
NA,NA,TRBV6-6,CASALGPGELFF
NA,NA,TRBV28,CASTPPGDGPYYGYTF
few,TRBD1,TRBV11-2,CASSENRGNNQPQHF
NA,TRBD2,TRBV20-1,CSAFDGGARETQYF
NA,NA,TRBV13,CASTLGRGLGYGYTF
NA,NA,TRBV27,CASSLSIGLGDTEAFF
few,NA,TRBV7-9,CASSPRTAAEGYEQYF
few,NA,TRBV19,CASSISPYEQYF
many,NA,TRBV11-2,CASSLWGRETQYF
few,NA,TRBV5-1,CASIRALGRGSNTEAFF
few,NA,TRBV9,CASSTRTEYGYTF
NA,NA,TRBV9,CASRDTLGNEQFF
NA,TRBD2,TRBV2,CASRLAGKIYLAKNIQYF
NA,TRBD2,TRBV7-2,CASSLALLAGVTDTQYF
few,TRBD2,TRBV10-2,CASSVSGGIEFEQYF
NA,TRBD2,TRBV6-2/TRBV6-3,CASSYSTSGTSSYNEQFF
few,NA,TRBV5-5,CASSLVGLEQYF
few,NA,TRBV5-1,CASRAEPYNEQFF
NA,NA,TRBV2,CASSGGDRQNTGELFF
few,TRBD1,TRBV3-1,CASSWTGGVSGNTIYF
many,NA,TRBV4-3,CASSQDPQGNQPQHF
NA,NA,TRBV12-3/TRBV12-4,CASSQGQKVNTEAFF
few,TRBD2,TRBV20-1,CSARDWASGSSGEQYF
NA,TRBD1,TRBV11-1,CASSINGQGNRNEQFF
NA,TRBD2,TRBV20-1,CSASAGGNVYNEQFF
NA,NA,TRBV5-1,CASSSRSISYNEQFF
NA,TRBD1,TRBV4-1,CASSQDRTGFGNTGELFF
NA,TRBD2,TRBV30,CAWGTSGSYEQYF
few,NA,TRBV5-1,CASSRVDEQFF
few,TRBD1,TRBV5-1,CASSLGDRVTEQYF
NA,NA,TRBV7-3,CASSSGTLTDTQYF
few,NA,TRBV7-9,CASSLVTRDTQYF
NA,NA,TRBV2,CASSMTDYEQYF
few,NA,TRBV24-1,CATSDRGEPGEKLFF
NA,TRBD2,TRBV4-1,CASSRVGGGSAKNIQYF
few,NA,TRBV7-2,CASSLGTGSRTGELFF
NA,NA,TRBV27,CASSLSLAYEQYF